This T cell receptor (beta chain) was identified during a study of T cell responses to AZD1222 COVID-19 vaccine. Study-level points and caveats: None of the repertoires were sampled until the peak T cell response had passed. Across spike, vaccine-associated CD4 TCRs were found, dominant at 160-218 and 743-854.

TCRdb's table, derived via immunoSEQ multiplex PCR, lists solely in-frame clones and lacks some. The sample carries more than 85,000 clones, about 95% recorded once. Comments on this clone: Its cognate antigen is unknown.

CDR1 and CDR2 from the germline V gene are ENHRY and SYGVKD. This CDR3 is built from 13 residues. With 5 bases removed from V and 5 bases from J, the gap between germline ends came to 13 bases. Sequences were derived from peripheral blood, sampled 28 days after the second AZD1222 dose. This TCR derives from an adult who received the AZD1222 COVID-19 vaccine. The rearrangement joins TRBV10-3 to TRBJ2-7, with a possible D match to TRBD1 (5 bases). The CDR3 loop is CAISTTETHEQYF. The CDR3 coding sequence is TGTGCCATCAGTACGACAGAAACCCACGAGCAGTACTTC.